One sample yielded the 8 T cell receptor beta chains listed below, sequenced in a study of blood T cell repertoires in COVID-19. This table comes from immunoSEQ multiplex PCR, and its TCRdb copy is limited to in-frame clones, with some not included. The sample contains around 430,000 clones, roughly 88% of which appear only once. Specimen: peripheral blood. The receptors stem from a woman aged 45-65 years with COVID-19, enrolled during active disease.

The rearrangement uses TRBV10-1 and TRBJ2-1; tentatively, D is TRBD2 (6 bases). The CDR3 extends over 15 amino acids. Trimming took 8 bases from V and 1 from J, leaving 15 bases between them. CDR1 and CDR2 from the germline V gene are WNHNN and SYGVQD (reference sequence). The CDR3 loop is CASSLEGTSYNEQFF. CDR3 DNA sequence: TGCGCCAGCTCCCTGGAGGGTACGTCCTACAATGAGCAGTTCTTC.

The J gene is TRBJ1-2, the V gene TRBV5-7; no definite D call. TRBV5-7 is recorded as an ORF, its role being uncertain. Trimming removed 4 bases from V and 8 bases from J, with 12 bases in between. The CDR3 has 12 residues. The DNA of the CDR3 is TGTGCCAGCAGCGTCCGGGTTGAAGGCTACACCTTC. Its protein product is CASSVRVEGYTF.

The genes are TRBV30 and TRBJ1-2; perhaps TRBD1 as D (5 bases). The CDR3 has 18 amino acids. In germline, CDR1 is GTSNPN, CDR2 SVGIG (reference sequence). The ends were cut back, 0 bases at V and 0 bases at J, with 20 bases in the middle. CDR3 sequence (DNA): TGTGCCTGGAGTGTAACAGGCCGACTCATTTTACCTAACTATGGCTACACCTTC. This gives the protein CAWSVTGRLILPNYGYTF.

DNA of the CDR3: TGTGCCAGCAGCCCCCCCCCTTCTTTGGAGGCGAACACTGAAGCTTTCTTT. Translated: CASSPPPSLEANTEAFF. The chain uses TRBV9 and TRBJ1-1; D uncertain. From germline, CDR1 is SGDLS and CDR2 YYNGEE. V was shortened by 4 bases and J by 1 base, with 20 bases between the two germline ends. CDR3 length: 17 amino acids.

The CDR3 loop reads CASSLRQGSSNEQFF. DNA of the CDR3: TGTGCCAGCAGCTTACGACAGGGGTCATCGAATGAGCAGTTCTTC. This chain joins TRBV7-8 and TRBJ2-1; 8 bases agree with TRBD1. The CDR3 sequence is 15 residues long. The V gene end was trimmed by 2 bases and the J gene end by 7 bases; junction bases not matched to a gene: 7. CDR1 and CDR2 (germline): SGHVS, FQNEAQ.

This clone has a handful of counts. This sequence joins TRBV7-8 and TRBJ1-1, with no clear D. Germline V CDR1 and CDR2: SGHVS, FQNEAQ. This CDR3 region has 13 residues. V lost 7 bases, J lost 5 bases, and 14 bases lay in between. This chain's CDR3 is CASNQALVTEAFF. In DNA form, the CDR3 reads TGTGCCAGCAACCAGGCCTTGGTAACTGAAGCTTTCTTT.

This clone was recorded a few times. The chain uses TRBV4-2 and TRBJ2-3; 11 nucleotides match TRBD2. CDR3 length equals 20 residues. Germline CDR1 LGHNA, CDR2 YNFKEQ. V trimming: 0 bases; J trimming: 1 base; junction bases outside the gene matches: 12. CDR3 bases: TGTGCCAGCAGCCAAGATCAAGTGACTAGCGGGGTAGAGGGCACAGATACGCAGTATTTT. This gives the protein CASSQDQVTSGVEGTDTQYF.

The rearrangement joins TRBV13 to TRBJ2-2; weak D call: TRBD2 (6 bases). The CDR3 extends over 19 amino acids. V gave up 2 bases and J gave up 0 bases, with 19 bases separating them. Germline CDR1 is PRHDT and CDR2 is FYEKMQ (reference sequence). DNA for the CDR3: TGTGCCAGCAGCTTATCCAACGGGAGACGGGCTGCGAACACCGGGGAGCTGTTTTTT. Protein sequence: CASSLSNGRRAANTGELFF.